Shown below are 29 T cell receptor beta chains from a single sample sequenced in a study of radiotherapy plus CTLA-4 blockade in lung cancer. Clones were read by immunoSEQ multiplex PCR, and TCRdb kept only the in-frame ones, dropping some. Of roughly 58,000 clones listed, just under 85% are singletons. The source was peripheral blood, collected from a patient treated with radiotherapy plus ipilimumab. The receptor set was obtained from a human donor with non-small cell lung cancer whose response to radiotherapy plus ipilimumab could not be evaluated.

This chain links TRBV7-2 with TRBJ1-5, with 7 bases that match TRBD1. Per the germline V gene, CDR1 is SGHTA and CDR2 is FQGNSA. This CDR3 has 17 amino acids. Trimming removed 5 bases from V and 0 bases from J; junction bases left unmatched: 10. This CDR3 reads CASSLGQVLYSNQPQHF. The CDR3 DNA is TGTGCCAGCAGCCTCGGACAGGTCCTTTATAGCAATCAGCCCCAGCATTTT.

The rearrangement links TRBV7-6 to TRBJ2-3; D may be TRBD2 (5 bases). This CDR3 contains 14 residues. V lost 4 bases and J lost 2, with 10 bases in between. In germline, CDR1 is SGHVS, CDR2 FNYEAQ. The CDR3 sequence is CASSSGLNTDTQYF. The CDR3 nucleotides read TGTGCCAGCAGCTCCGGACTGAACACAGATACGCAGTATTTT.

The chain combines TRBV6-6 with TRBJ1-1; 10 nucleotides align to TRBD1. The V segment lost 2 bases and the J segment 4 bases; nucleotides outside the gene matches: 4. This CDR3 spans 15 amino acids. Germline lookup yields CDR1 MNHNY and CDR2 SVGAGI (reference sequence). The CDR3 DNA follows: TGTGCCAGCAGTTACGATTGGGACAGGGGCACTGAAGCTTTCTTT. This gives the protein CASSYDWDRGTEAFF.

This chain links TRBV19 with TRBJ1-6, with 8 bases that match TRBD1. The CDR3 loop spans 15 amino acids. The V gene's germline CDR1 is LNHDA and CDR2 SQIVND (reference sequence). V lost 8 bases and J lost 6; bases outside the gene matches: 9. Written as DNA, the CDR3 is TGTGCCAGTTCTCTCGACAGGGGTCCTAATTCACCCCTCCACTTT. Protein: CASSLDRGPNSPLHF.

The sample holds one count of this clone. This chain connects TRBV6-5 to TRBJ2-7; D is perhaps TRBD1 (6 bases). V was clipped by 4 bases and J by 1 base, with 11 bases between them. The CDR3 is made up of 14 amino acids. Germline V gene sequence: CDR1 MNHEY, CDR2 SVGAGI. The CDR3 loop reads CASSSRDTSYEQYF. In DNA, the CDR3 is TGTGCCAGCAGTTCCCGGGACACGTCCTACGAGCAGTACTTC.

The chain's CDR3 is CASSPGQALAFF. As DNA, the CDR3 is TGTGCCAGCTCACCCGGACAGGCATTGGCTTTCTTT. The chain employs TRBV18 and TRBJ1-1; 7 bases map to TRBD1. Germline-derived CDR1 and CDR2 are KGHSH and LQKENI. The CDR3 extends over 12 amino acids. The J segment lost 11 bases and the V segment lost 3 bases, leaving 6 bases of the junction unmatched.

J is TRBJ1-6 and V is TRBV6-5; 9 nucleotides match TRBD1. Unmatched junction bases numbered 6, after V lost 7 bases and J lost 8 bases. Germline CDR1 and CDR2: MNHEY and SVGAGI. This CDR3 has 14 amino acids. CDR3: CASKVGQGHSPLHF. In DNA, the CDR3 is TGTGCCAGCAAAGTCGGACAGGGGCATTCACCCCTCCACTTT.

V usage is TRBV4-3 and J usage is TRBJ2-3; D might be TRBD2 (6 bases). The CDR3 extends over 15 amino acids. CDR1 LGHNA and CDR2 YSLEER come from the germline V gene. Trimming left V 3 bases short and J 2 bases short, with 12 bases between. CDR3: CASSHQAGTTDTQYF. DNA of the CDR3: TGCGCCAGCAGCCACCAGGCGGGGACCACAGATACGCAGTATTTT.

The rearrangement joins TRBV19 to TRBJ1-2, with a tentative D call TRBD1 (5 bases). V shed 3 bases and J shed 2 bases, with 19 bases lying between them. This CDR3 is 17 amino acids long. Germline V CDR1 and CDR2: LNHDA, SQIVND (reference sequence). This CDR3 reads CASSMGGGAAPNYGYTF. The DNA of the CDR3 is TGTGCCAGTAGTATGGGGGGGGGAGCTGCTCCCAACTATGGCTACACCTTC.

The V and J genes are TRBV18 and TRBJ1-2; TRBD1 aligns across 8 bases. Germline assignment: CDR1 KGHSH and CDR2 LQKENI. CDR3 length: 16 residues. V was clipped by 2 bases and J by 2 bases; unmatched bases: 7. CDR3 sequence: CASSPVDRGVNYGYTF. Here the CDR3 DNA reads TGTGCCAGCTCACCAGTTGACAGGGGCGTCAACTATGGCTACACCTTC.

V and J are TRBV6-5 and TRBJ2-1, with 9 positions matching TRBD2. The CDR3 consists of 14 residues. The germline CDR1 and CDR2 sequences are MNHEY and SVGAGI. Germline trimming cut 8 bases from V and 4 bases from J; bases unmatched to any gene: 6. The CDR3 DNA reads as TGTGCCAGCTCGGGCGGGAGGGCTTACAATGAGCAGTTCTTC. This codes for CASSGGRAYNEQFF.

The V call is TRBV2, the J call TRBJ1-2, with a possible D match to TRBD1 (6 bases). CDR1 is SNHLY, CDR2 FYNNEI, per germline. Trimming cost V 4 bases and J 8 bases, with 11 bases left between them. The CDR3 is 12 residues long. The CDR3 is CASSVTGRGYTF. The CDR3 DNA reads TGTGCCAGCAGTGTGACAGGACGCGGCTACACCTTC.

The rearrangement links TRBV7-2 to TRBJ1-3, with D possibly TRBD1 on 5 matching bases. The CDR3 sequence is 16 residues long. Per the germline V gene, CDR1 is SGHTA and CDR2 is FQGNSA. V shed 1 base and J shed 0 bases, with 10 bases lying between them. The CDR3 coding sequence is TGTGCCAGCAGCTTAGACGGGGGGTACTCTGGAAACACCATATATTTT. This translates into CASSLDGGYSGNTIYF.

The chain employs TRBV27 and TRBJ2-5, with D perhaps TRBD1 (5 bases). The DNA end favors TRBJ2-7, so the J call may be wrong. CDR1 is MNHEY and CDR2 is SMNVEV in the germline V gene (reference sequence). The CDR3 has 15 amino acids. The CDR3 nucleotides are TGTGCCAGCAGTTCACAGGAACCTTTAAAGGACGAGCAGTACTTC. This codes for CASSSQEPLKDEQYF.

This clone was seen just once. The V and J genes are TRBV9 and TRBJ1-5; 8 positions match TRBD1. The V segment lost 2 bases and the J segment 7 bases; nucleotides outside the gene matches: 5. Germline V CDR1 and CDR2: SGDLS, YYNGEE. The CDR3 loop spans 14 amino acids. CDR3 bases: TGTGCCAGCAGCGTGGGGACAGGCCGACAGCCCCAGCATTTT. Translated: CASSVGTGRQPQHF.

The chain carries TRBV19 and TRBJ2-3, with 8 bases matching TRBD1. The CDR3 spans 14 residues. The junction had 8 bases not matched to a gene; V was cut back by 4 bases and J by 8 bases. Germline values: CDR1 LNHDA, CDR2 SQIVND (reference sequence). The CDR3 coding sequence is TGTGCCAGTAGTAGTGGACAGGGCTCTGCTACGCAGTATTTT. Translated: CASSSGQGSATQYF.

The chain couples TRBV7-9 to TRBJ2-5, with 10 bases lining up with TRBD2. The DNA end is a closer match to TRBJ2-7, so the J assignment may be wrong. CDR1 is SEHNR and CDR2 is FQNEAQ in the germline V gene (reference sequence). CDR3 size: 14 residues. The CDR3, as DNA: TGTGCCAGCAGCTTAGGACTAGCGGGCCACGAGCAGTACTTC. Translation: CASSLGLAGHEQYF.

The gene calls are TRBV10-3 and TRBJ2-5; TRBD1 aligns across 9 bases. The DNA end lines up better with TRBJ2-7; the J call may be wrong. The CDR3 is 14 amino acids. In germline, CDR1 is ENHRY, CDR2 SYGVKD. Here the CDR3 reads CAIRETGGSYEQYF. The CDR3 DNA reads as TGTGCCATCAGGGAGACAGGGGGCTCCTACGAGCAGTACTTC.

V and J are TRBV25-1 and TRBJ2-5; D may be TRBD1 (5 bases). Trimming stripped 5 bases from V and 3 bases from J, with 10 bases between. Per germline, CDR1 MGHDK and CDR2 SYGVNS. The CDR3 runs 13 residues. DNA of the CDR3: TGTGCCAGCAGTAAGGGGCTCAAAGAGACCCAGTACTTC. Translated, it gives CASSKGLKETQYF.

Comment on this clone: It is unclear where the CDR3 begins or ends on the DNA, so no DNA is shown, and the CDR3 is as TCRdb lists it. The gene calls are TRBV6-5 and TRBJ1-5; TRBD1 is the table's D call and was not checked against the DNA. The V gene's germline CDR1 is MNHEY and CDR2 SVGAGI. The CDR3 contains 15 residues when both ends are counted. The CDR3 sequence is CASSTSTGRGQPQHF.

This clone is a singleton in its sample. The chain employs TRBV5-1 and TRBJ2-1; tentative D call: TRBD2 (5 bases). CDR3 length: 15 residues. Germline loops: CDR1 SGHRS, CDR2 YFSETQ. Deletions cut 0 bases from V and 9 bases from J, with 16 bases between. The CDR3 DNA sequence: TGCGCCAGCAGCTTGGTTGTTGGTGCGGCGGGTGAGCAGTTCTTC. Translation: CASSLVVGAAGEQFF.

The gene calls are TRBV5-1 and TRBJ1-3; D is ambiguous. Germline V gene sequence: CDR1 SGHRS, CDR2 YFSETQ. With 5 bases removed from V and 1 base from J, the gap between germline ends came to 16 bases. The CDR3 length is 16 residues. CDR3 sequence (DNA): TGCGCCAGCAGTTCCGAAGCGGTTGGGTCTGGAAACACCATATATTTT. This encodes CASSSEAVGSGNTIYF.

The chain employs TRBV12-5 and TRBJ2-7, with D unresolved. Looked up from germline, CDR1 is LGHNT and CDR2 is FRNRAP. The ends were cut back, 1 base at V and 3 bases at J, with 4 bases in the middle. The CDR3 is 12 residues long. CDR3 sequence: CASGLDNYEQYF. The CDR3 DNA follows: TGTGCTAGTGGTTTGGACAACTACGAGCAGTACTTC.

The rearrangement joins TRBV4-1 to TRBJ2-7; TRBD1 might be the D (6 bases). The CDR3 is 16 amino acids. Germline V lookup: CDR1 MGHRA, CDR2 YSYEKL. V was pared by 1 base and J by 7 bases, with 20 bases between. CDR3: CASSQGRGGYEREQYF. The CDR3 DNA sequence: TGCGCCAGCAGCCAAGGTAGAGGGGGATATGAAAGAGAGCAGTACTTC.

A few counts support this clone. The CDR3 loop is CASSFQGGTEAFF. CDR3 coding DNA: TGTGCCAGCAGCTTCCAGGGGGGCACTGAAGCTTTCTTT. The chain carries TRBV11-2 and TRBJ1-1; the match to TRBD1 covers 7 bases. Looked up from germline, CDR1 is SGHAT and CDR2 is FQNNGV. The trim removed 3 bases at V and 4 bases at J, leaving 2 bases unmatched. The CDR3 runs 13 residues.

This chain joins TRBV7-2 and TRBJ1-1, with unresolved D. V was clipped by 2 bases and J by 4 bases, with 8 bases between them. The CDR3 covers 13 residues. CDR1 is SGHTA and CDR2 is FQGNSA in the germline V gene. For the CDR3, the DNA is TGTGCCAGCAGCTTACAGGTCCCCACTGAAGCTTTCTTT. Translation gives CASSLQVPTEAFF.

The chain links TRBV10-3 to TRBJ1-1, with 11 nucleotides matching TRBD1. Germline V gene data show CDR1 as ENHRY and CDR2 as SYGVKD. Unmatched junction bases numbered 5, after V lost 6 bases and J lost 5 bases. The CDR3 runs to 14 residues. The CDR3 DNA sequence: TGTGCCATCAGGGACAGGGGGCTTGGTACTGAAGCTTTCTTT. It yields the protein CAIRDRGLGTEAFF.

This chain uses TRBV21-1 with TRBJ1-5; the table's D call, TRBD1, was not checked against the DNA. TRBV21-1 is described as a pseudogene. This CDR3 is 19 amino acids long. The CDR3 sequence: CASSKGYRYDRVGNQPQHF. The CDR3 region has the DNA TGTGCCAGCAGCAAAGGGTATCGGTACGACAGGGTTGGCAATCAGCCCCAGCATTTT.

The chain recombines TRBV5-1 with TRBJ1-2, with D tentatively TRBD1 (5 bases). V was pared by 7 bases and J by 6 bases, with 19 bases between. Germline V gene sequence: CDR1 SGHRS, CDR2 YFSETQ. CDR3 length: 14 residues. The CDR3 nucleotides read TGCGCCAGCGAGGAGGGCCAACAGGTCAATGGCTACACCTTC. Amino acids: CASEEGQQVNGYTF.